These 24 T cell receptor beta chains share one sample of origin, sequenced in a study of T cell responses to AZD1222 COVID-19 vaccine. Produced via immunoSEQ multiplex PCR; TCRdb's table is partial and in-frame only. The sample consists of around 100,000 clones, about 85% of them appearing once. Specimen: peripheral blood, collected 28 days after the second AZD1222 dose. Receptor source: an adult who received the AZD1222 COVID-19 vaccine.

This chain joins TRBV2 and TRBJ2-5; D is unresolved. CDR3 length equals 14 residues. Germline-derived CDR1 and CDR2 are SNHLY and FYNNEI. V shed 6 bases and J shed 3 bases, with 14 bases lying between them. The CDR3 DNA reads TGTGCCAGCAGGGTAATGCAGGTGGAAGAGACCCAGTACTTC. This codes for CASRVMQVEETQYF.

The chain employs TRBV7-9 and TRBJ2-7; D is undetermined. The CDR3 is 14 amino acids. V was cut by 1 base and J by 0 bases, with 7 bases left in between. CDR1 is SEHNR, CDR2 FQNEAQ, per germline (reference sequence). The CDR3 loop is CASSLGFGSYEQYF. The CDR3 bases are TGTGCCAGCAGCTTAGGGTTTGGCTCCTACGAGCAGTACTTC.

The table lists this clone with a count of one. J is TRBJ2-2 and V is TRBV9; 8 bases match TRBD2. V lost 0 bases and J lost 1; bases outside the gene matches: 2. CDR1 and CDR2 (germline): SGDLS, YYNGEE. The CDR3 is 16 amino acids. CDR3 nucleotide sequence: TGTGCCAGCAGCGTAGAACTAGCGGTGAACACCGGGGAGCTGTTTTTT. Its protein is CASSVELAVNTGELFF.

The rearrangement uses TRBV5-1 and TRBJ1-2; a possible D gene is TRBD1 (6 bases). V lost 6 bases to trimming and J lost 4 bases, with 19 bases between them. This CDR3 region has 15 residues. The V gene's germline CDR1 is SGHRS and CDR2 YFSETQ. In nucleotides, the CDR3 is TGCGCCAGCACCCCCCTTGGACAGTCGAGCTATGGCTACACCTTC. It translates to CASTPLGQSSYGYTF.

The V and J genes are TRBV19 and TRBJ1-1; no reliable D call. This CDR3 contains 14 residues. Trimming took off 7 bases at V and 0 bases at J, with 12 bases between the two ends. The germline gives CDR1 LNHDA, CDR2 SQIVND (reference sequence). In DNA form, the CDR3 reads TGTGCCAGTACGAGCCAAATTATGAACACTGAAGCTTTCTTT. This codes for CASTSQIMNTEAFF. The whole variable domain, filled in from reference TRBV19 and TRBJ1-1, reads DGGITQSPKYLFRKEGQNVTLSCEQNLNHDAMYWYRQDPGQGLRLIYYSQIVNDFQKGDIAEGYSVSREKKESFPLTVTSAQKNPTAFYLCASTSQIMNTEAFFGQGTRLTVV.

The chain employs TRBV2 and TRBJ1-2; D is undetermined. The length of the CDR3 is 13 residues. Germline CDR1 reads SNHLY; CDR2 reads FYNNEI. V was trimmed by 6 bases and J by 2 bases, leaving 10 bases between them. The chain's CDR3 is CASSLTGNYGYTF. CDR3 nucleotides: TGTGCCAGCAGCCTGACGGGGAACTATGGCTACACCTTC.

This clone was recorded once. The rearrangement uses TRBV7-3 and TRBJ2-1; 7 nucleotides agree with TRBD2. V lost 0 bases to trimming and J lost 2 bases; unmatched junction nucleotides: 16. There are 20 residues in the CDR3. Germline V gives CDR1 SGHTA, CDR2 FQGTGA. The CDR3 loop is CASSLTFSGSSYGAYNEQFF. CDR3 bases: TGTGCCAGCAGCTTAACGTTTAGCGGGTCGTCGTATGGGGCCTACAATGAGCAGTTCTTC.

This clone was recorded a few times. The chain links TRBV28 to TRBJ2-1, with 14 bases identical to TRBD2. The CDR3 spans 16 residues. The V gene's germline CDR1 is MDHEN and CDR2 SYDVKM. The V segment lost 7 bases and the J segment 12 bases; nucleotides outside the gene matches: 14. The DNA of the CDR3 is TGTGCCAGCAACATACGGACTAGCGGGAGGATAAAAGGGCAGTTCTTC. This gives the protein CASNIRTSGRIKGQFF.

This clone was seen a handful of times. The chain uses TRBV9 and TRBJ1-2, with 8 positions matching TRBD1. CDR3 size: 17 residues. J lost 8 bases, V lost 3 bases, and 18 bases had no gene match. Germline lookup yields CDR1 SGDLS and CDR2 YYNGEE. This chain's CDR3 is CASSGRTGRKMSGGYTF. The CDR3 region has the DNA TGTGCCAGCAGCGGACGGACAGGGAGGAAGATGTCGGGCGGCTACACCTTC.

V and J are TRBV12-3 or TRBV12-4 and TRBJ1-6; D is ambiguous. Trimming stripped 3 bases from V and 8 bases from J, with 5 bases between. The CDR3 contains 12 residues. CDR3 sequence reads: CASSFIDSPLHF. The CDR3 DNA sequence: TGTGCCAGCAGTTTCATCGATTCACCCCTCCACTTT.

The chain employs TRBV5-1 and TRBJ2-7, with D perhaps assigned TRBD1 or TRBD2 (6 bases each). Germline-derived CDR1 and CDR2 are SGHRS and YFSETQ. This CDR3 spans 14 amino acids. V was clipped by 4 bases and J by 5 bases, with 16 bases between them. The CDR3 sequence: CASSNPLGGDEQYF. In DNA, the CDR3 is TGCGCCAGCAGCAACCCTTTGGGGGGCGACGAGCAGTACTTC.

V and J are TRBV6-5 and TRBJ1-1; no clear D. Trimming removed 2 bases at V and 0 bases at J, with 7 bases between. The CDR3 covers 14 residues. Germline CDR1 is MNHEY and CDR2 is SVGAGI. The DNA of the CDR3 is TGTGCCAGCAGTTACGACAAAATGAACACTGAAGCTTTCTTT. Protein product: CASSYDKMNTEAFF.

This clone was observed a handful of times. V is TRBV7-9 and J is TRBJ2-7, with D hard to call. Trimming removed 6 bases from V and 0 bases from J, with 9 bases in between. Germline assignment: CDR1 SEHNR and CDR2 FQNEAQ (reference sequence). This CDR3 has 13 residues. The CDR3 bases are TGTGCCAGCAGTGTGGCAGGCTCCTACGAGCAGTACTTC. It is translated as CASSVAGSYEQYF.

This chain links TRBV11-2 with TRBJ1-6, with TRBD1 matching over 9 bases. This CDR3 spans 17 amino acids. V was pared by 5 bases and J by 4 bases, with 9 bases of the junction left unmatched. Germline-derived CDR1 and CDR2 are SGHAT and FQNNGV. The CDR3 nucleotides read TGTGCCAGCAGCCGTACCGGGACAGGGAGTTATAATTCACCCCTCCACTTT. This sequence encodes CASSRTGTGSYNSPLHF.

The chain has TRBV6-4 and TRBJ2-7; D may be TRBD1 or TRBD2 (5 bases each). The V and J ends lost 6 bases and 1 base respectively, with 10 bases between them. The germline CDR1 and CDR2 sequences are MRHNA and SNTAGT. The CDR3 sequence is 13 residues long. CDR3 residues: CASSRGRSYEQYF. The CDR3 nucleotides read TGTGCCAGCAGCCGGGGACGATCCTACGAGCAGTACTTC.

This sequence joins TRBV28 and TRBJ1-2; D remains unclear. V was cut by 7 bases and J by 0 bases, with 12 bases left in between. CDR1 is MDHEN, CDR2 SYDVKM, per germline. CDR3 length: 14 amino acids. CDR3 DNA: TGTGCCAGCATTTCCCCGGGATCTAACTATGGCTACACCTTC. Residues: CASISPGSNYGYTF.

This clone was seen a handful of times. The DNA for the CDR3 is TGTGCCAGCACCCCCGACAGCGGAGGCACCGGGGAGCTGTTTTTT. It yields the protein CASTPDSGGTGELFF. V is TRBV6-5 and J is TRBJ2-2; tentatively, D is TRBD1 or TRBD2 (5 bases each). The CDR3 covers 15 residues. V dropped 7 bases and J dropped 4 bases, with 16 bases sitting between them. Germline values: CDR1 MNHEY, CDR2 SVGAGI.

The chain recombines TRBV6-5 with TRBJ1-1; no definite D call. This CDR3 is 14 amino acids long. Germline V gives CDR1 MNHEY, CDR2 SVGAGI. Trimming took off 7 bases at V and 0 bases at J, with 12 bases between the two ends. The CDR3: CASKPANLNTEAFF. CDR3 nucleotide sequence: TGTGCCAGCAAGCCGGCAAACCTGAACACTGAAGCTTTCTTT.

The rearrangement joins TRBV18 to TRBJ2-3; TRBD1 agrees at 8 bases. V shed 6 bases, J shed 5 bases, and the junction held 10 bases outside the gene matches. This CDR3 has 15 residues. Germline CDR1 is KGHSH and CDR2 is LQKENI. In nucleotides, the CDR3 is TGTGCCAGCTCTTCCAGGGGGCTAGAGGGAGATACGCAGTATTTT. Residues: CASSSRGLEGDTQYF.

This sequence joins TRBV11-3 and TRBJ2-3; D is ambiguous. Trimming stripped 4 bases from V and 4 bases from J, with 9 bases between. CDR1 and CDR2 from the germline V gene are SGHNT and YENEEA. The CDR3 contains 13 residues. CDR3 sequence (DNA): TGTGCCAGCAGCTCGTTCCCGGCAGATACGCAGTATTTT. Amino acid sequence: CASSSFPADTQYF.

V is TRBV27 and J is TRBJ2-1; no clear D. Germline lookup yields CDR1 MNHEY and CDR2 SMNVEV (reference sequence). V shed 0 bases and J shed 4 bases, with 10 bases lying between them. The CDR3 runs to 15 residues. The CDR3 DNA reads TGTGCCAGCAGTTTATCTGTCGGGCCTTACAATGAGCAGTTCTTC. It is translated as CASSLSVGPYNEQFF.

The chain joins TRBV28 to TRBJ2-5; D may match TRBD1 or TRBD2 (6 bases each). CDR3 size: 14 residues. Trimming shortened V by 1 base and J by 4 bases, and 10 bases separated the two germline ends. Germline lookup yields CDR1 MDHEN and CDR2 SYDVKM. Here the CDR3 DNA reads TGTGCCAGCAGTTTATCACAGGGACTAGAGACCCAGTACTTC. It translates to CASSLSQGLETQYF.

J is TRBJ2-1 and V is TRBV4-2; D is possibly TRBD2 (6 bases). Trimming pared 4 bases from V and 9 bases from J, leaving 10 bases between. CDR3 size: 12 residues. Per germline, CDR1 LGHNA and CDR2 YNFKEQ. DNA of the CDR3: TGTGCCAGCAGCCTTATAGCGGCTGAGCAGTTCTTC. This gives the protein CASSLIAAEQFF.

The chain employs TRBV7-2 and TRBJ1-4, with D possibly being TRBD1 (6 bases). CDR3 length: 16 amino acids. From germline, CDR1 is SGHTA and CDR2 FQGNSA. Trimming removed 1 base at V and 6 bases at J, with 15 bases between. DNA of the CDR3: TGTGCCAGCAGCTTAGGAGGCCAGGGGAGGGATGAAAAACTGTTTTTT. Its translation: CASSLGGQGRDEKLFF.